The clone carrying this TCR beta chain showed up just a few times. Antigen: not known. This specimen belongs to a study of T-cell reconstitution after alpha-beta-depleted transplantation in children. Preparation of the TCRbeta library involved a method that used unique molecular identifiers. Using its own MiXCR run on the PCR reads, TCRdb lists one record per CDR3 protein. The sample lists some 830,000 distinct CDR3 sequences, roughly 15% occurring once. CDR1 DFQATT and CDR2 SNEGSKA come from the germline V gene (reference sequence). Trimming pared 3 bases from V and 2 bases from J, leaving 17 bases between. The CDR3 runs to 16 residues. Points from the study as a whole: High day-60 TCRbeta diversity in some patients came from surviving recipient T cells and thymic progenitors. When one year had passed after transplant, most T-cell counts and diversity came from newly produced T cells. Reportedly, only several hundred clones from non-depleted graft cells drove alpha-beta T-cell counts at about two months.

The rearrangement uses TRBV20-1 and TRBJ2-1, with D perhaps assigned TRBD1 or TRBD2 (7 bases each). The starting material was PBMCs, mostly from graft donor cells, obtained 360 days after TCRalphabeta/CD19-depleted stem cell transplant. The source is a male patient under 18 who had a stem cell transplant for acute lymphoblastic leukemia, so the T cells may come from the graft donor. DNA for the CDR3: TGCAGTGCTAGCGGGGGGCTCGGGACAGCCTACAATGAGCAGTTCTTC. It yields the protein CSASGGLGTAYNEQFF.